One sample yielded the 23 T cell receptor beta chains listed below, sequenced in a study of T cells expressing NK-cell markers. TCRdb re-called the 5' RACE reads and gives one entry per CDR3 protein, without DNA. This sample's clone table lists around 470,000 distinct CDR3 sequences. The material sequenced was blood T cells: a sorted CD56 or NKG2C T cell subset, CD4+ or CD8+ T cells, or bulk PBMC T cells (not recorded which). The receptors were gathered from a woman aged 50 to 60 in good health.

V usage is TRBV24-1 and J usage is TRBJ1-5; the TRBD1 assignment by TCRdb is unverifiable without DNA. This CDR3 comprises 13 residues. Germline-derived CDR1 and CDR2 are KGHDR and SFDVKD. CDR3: CATSRGPNQPQHF.

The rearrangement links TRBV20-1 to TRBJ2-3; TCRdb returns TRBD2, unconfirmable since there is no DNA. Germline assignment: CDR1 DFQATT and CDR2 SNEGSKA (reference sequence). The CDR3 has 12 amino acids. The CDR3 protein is CSAGLAGVAQYF.

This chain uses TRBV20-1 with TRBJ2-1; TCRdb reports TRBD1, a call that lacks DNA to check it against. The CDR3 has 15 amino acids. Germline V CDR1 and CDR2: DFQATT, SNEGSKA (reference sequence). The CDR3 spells CSAPSGPRGYNEQFF.

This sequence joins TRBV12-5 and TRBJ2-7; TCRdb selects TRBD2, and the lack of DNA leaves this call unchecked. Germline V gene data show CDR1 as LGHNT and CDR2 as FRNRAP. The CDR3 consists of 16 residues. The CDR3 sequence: CASGLIEAGSSYEQYF.

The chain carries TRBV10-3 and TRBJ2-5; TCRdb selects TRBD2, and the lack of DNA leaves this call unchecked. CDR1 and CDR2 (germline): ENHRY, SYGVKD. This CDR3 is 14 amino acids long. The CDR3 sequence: CAISDLAGGETQYF.

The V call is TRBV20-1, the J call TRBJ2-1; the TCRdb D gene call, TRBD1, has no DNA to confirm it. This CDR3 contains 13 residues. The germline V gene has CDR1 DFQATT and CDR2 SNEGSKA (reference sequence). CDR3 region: CSYIPLTRNEQFF.

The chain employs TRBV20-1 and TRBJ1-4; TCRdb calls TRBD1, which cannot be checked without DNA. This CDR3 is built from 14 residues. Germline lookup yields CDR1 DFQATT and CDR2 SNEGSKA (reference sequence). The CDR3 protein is CSANTGGGSEKLFF.

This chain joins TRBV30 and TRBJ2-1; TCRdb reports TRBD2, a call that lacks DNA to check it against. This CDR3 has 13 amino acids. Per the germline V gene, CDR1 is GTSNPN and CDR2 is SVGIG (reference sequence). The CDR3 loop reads CAWSSRGDNEQFF.

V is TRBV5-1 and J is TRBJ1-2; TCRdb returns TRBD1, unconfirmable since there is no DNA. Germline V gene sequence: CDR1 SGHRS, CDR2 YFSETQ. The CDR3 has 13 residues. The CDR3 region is CASSPGTGEGYTF.

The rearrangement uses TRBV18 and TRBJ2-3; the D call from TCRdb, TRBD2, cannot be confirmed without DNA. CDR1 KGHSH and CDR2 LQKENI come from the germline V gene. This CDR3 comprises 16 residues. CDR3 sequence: CASSPLLAGGTDTQYF.

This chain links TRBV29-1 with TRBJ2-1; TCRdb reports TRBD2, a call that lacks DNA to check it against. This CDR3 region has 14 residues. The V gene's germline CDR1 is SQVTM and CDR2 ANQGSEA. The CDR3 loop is CSVSTSAGVNEQFF.

CDR3 loop: CASSSPKGDTEAFF. V and J are TRBV6-5 and TRBJ1-1. Germline values: CDR1 MNHEY, CDR2 SVGAGI. The CDR3 has 14 amino acids.

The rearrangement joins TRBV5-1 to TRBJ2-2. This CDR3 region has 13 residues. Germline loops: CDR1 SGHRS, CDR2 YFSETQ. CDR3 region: CASSWGRAGELFF. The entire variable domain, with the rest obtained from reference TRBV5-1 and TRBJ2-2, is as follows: KAGVTQTPRYLIKTRGQQVTLSCSPISGHRSVSWYQQTPGQGLQFLFEYFSETQRNKGNFPGRFSGRQFSNSRSEMNVSTLELGDSALYLCASSWGRAGELFFGEGSRLTVL.

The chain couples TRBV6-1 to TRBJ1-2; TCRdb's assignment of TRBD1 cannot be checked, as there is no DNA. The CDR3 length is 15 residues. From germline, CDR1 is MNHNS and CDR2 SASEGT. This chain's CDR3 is CASSEAWSGQGGYTF.

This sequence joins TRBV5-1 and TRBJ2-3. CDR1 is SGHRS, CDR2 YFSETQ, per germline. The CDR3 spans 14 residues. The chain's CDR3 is CASSLDQGTDTQYF.

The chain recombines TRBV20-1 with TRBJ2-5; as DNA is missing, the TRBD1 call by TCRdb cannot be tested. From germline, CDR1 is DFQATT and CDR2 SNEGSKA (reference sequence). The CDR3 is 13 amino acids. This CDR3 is CSAATGARETQYF.

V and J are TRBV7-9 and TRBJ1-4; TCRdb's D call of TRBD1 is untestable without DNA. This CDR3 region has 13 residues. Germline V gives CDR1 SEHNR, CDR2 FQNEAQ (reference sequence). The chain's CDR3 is CASSPRDSEKLFF.

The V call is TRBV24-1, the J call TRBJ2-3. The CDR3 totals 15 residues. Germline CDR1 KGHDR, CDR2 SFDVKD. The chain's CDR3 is CATSVARSSTDTQYF.

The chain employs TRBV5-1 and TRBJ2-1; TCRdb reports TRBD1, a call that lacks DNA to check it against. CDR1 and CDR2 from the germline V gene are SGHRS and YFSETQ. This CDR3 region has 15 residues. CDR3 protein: CASSPLGGTYNEQFF.

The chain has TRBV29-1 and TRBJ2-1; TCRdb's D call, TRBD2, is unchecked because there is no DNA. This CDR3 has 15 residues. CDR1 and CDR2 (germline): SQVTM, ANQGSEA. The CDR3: CSAAPRAGWVNEQFF.

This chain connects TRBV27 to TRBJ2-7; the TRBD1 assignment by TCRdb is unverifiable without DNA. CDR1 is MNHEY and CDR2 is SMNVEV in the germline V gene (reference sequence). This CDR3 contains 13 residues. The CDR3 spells CASREGQLYEQYF.

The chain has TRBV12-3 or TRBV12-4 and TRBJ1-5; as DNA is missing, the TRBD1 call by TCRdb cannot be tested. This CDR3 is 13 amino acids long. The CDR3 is CASSHRGPQPQHF.

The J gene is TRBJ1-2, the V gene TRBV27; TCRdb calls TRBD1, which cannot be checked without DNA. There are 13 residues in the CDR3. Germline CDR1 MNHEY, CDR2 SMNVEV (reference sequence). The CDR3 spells CASSLAGAWGYTF.